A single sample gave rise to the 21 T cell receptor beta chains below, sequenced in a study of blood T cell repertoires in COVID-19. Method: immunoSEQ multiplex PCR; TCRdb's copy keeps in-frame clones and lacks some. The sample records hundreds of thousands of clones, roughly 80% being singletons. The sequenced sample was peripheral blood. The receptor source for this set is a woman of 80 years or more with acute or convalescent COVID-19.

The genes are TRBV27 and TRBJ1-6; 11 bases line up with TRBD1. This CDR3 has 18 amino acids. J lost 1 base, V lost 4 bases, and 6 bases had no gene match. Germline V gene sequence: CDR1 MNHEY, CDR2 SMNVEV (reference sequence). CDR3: CASSSLGQGASYNSPLHF. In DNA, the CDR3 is TGTGCCAGCAGTTCACTAGGACAGGGGGCGTCCTATAATTCACCCCTCCACTTT.

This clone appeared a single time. CDR3 protein: CASSRELAGGMNEQFF. CDR3 DNA: TGTGCCAGCAGCCGGGAGCTAGCGGGGGGGATGAATGAGCAGTTCTTC. The chain has TRBV7-9 and TRBJ2-1, with 12 bases fitting TRBD2. The CDR3 extends over 16 amino acids. Germline assignment: CDR1 SEHNR and CDR2 FQNEAQ (reference sequence). Trimming took 5 bases from V and 7 from J; bases not matched to a gene: 9.

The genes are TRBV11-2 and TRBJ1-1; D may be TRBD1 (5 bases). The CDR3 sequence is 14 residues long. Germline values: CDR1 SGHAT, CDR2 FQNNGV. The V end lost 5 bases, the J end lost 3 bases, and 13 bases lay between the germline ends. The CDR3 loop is CASSLRQSYTEAFF. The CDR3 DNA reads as TGTGCCAGCAGCCTACGACAGAGTTACACTGAAGCTTTCTTT.

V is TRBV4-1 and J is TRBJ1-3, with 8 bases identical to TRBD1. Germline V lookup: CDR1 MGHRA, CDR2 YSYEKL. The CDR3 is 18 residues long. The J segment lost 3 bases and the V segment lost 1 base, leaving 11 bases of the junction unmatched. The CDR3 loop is CASSQGLRTGGFGNTIYF. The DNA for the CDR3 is TGCGCCAGCAGCCAAGGTTTGCGAACAGGGGGTTTTGGAAACACCATATATTTT.

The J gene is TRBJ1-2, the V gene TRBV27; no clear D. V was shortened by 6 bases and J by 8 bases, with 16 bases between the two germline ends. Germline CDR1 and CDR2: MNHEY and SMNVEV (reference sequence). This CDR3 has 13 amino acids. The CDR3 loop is CASSRGFFDGYTF. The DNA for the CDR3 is TGTGCCAGCAGCCGAGGGTTTTTCGACGGCTACACCTTC.

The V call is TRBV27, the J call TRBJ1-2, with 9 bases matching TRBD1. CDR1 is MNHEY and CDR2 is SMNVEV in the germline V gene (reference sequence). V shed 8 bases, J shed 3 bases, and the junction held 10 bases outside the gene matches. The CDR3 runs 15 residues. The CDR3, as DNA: TGTGCCAGCTCTCAAACACAGGGGGCTTACTATGGCTACACCTTC. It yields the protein CASSQTQGAYYGYTF.

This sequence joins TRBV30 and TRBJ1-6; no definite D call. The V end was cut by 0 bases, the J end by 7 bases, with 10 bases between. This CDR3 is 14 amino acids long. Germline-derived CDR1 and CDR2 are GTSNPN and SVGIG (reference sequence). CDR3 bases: TGTGCCTGGAGTGTAACGGGAGGGAATTCACCCCTCCACTTT. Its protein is CAWSVTGGNSPLHF.

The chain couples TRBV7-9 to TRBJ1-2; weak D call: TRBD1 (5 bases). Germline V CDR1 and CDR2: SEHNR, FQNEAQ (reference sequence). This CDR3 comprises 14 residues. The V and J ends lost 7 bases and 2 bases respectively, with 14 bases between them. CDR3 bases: TGTGCCAGCAACCCGGCCCCAGGGAACTATGGCTACACCTTC. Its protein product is CASNPAPGNYGYTF.

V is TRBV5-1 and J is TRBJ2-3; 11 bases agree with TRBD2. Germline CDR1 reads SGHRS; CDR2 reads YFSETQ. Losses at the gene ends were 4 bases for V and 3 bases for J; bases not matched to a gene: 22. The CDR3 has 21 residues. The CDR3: CASSPPLLQAGLAAGTDTQYF. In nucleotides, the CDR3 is TGCGCCAGCAGCCCTCCCCTCCTCCAGGCGGGACTAGCGGCGGGAACAGATACGCAGTATTTT.

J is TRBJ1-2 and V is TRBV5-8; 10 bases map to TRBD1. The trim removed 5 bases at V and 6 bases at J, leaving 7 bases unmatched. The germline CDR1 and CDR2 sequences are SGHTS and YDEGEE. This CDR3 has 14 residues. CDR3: CASSYDRGLDGYTF. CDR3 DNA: TGTGCCAGCAGTTATGACAGGGGGCTGGATGGCTACACCTTC.

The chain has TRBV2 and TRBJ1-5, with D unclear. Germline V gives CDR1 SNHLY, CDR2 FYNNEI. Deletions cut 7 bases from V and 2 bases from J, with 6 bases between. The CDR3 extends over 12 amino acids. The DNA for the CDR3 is TGTGCCAGCAATAATGGCAATCAGCCCCAGCATTTT. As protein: CASNNGNQPQHF.

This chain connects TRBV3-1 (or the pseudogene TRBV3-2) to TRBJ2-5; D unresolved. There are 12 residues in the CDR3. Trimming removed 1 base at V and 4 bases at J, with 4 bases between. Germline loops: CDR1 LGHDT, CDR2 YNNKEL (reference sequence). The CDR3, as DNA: TGTGCCAGCAGCCAAGTATCAGAGACCCAGTACTTC. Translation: CASSQVSETQYF.

In DNA, the CDR3 is TGTGCCAGCAGCTACGGACAGGGGCTGAGCTCTGGAAACACCATATATTTT. It translates to CASSYGQGLSSGNTIYF. This chain connects TRBV5-4 to TRBJ1-3, with 9 bases aligning to TRBD1. The CDR3 has 17 residues. CDR1 SGHNT and CDR2 YYREEE come from the germline V gene (reference sequence). V gave up 3 bases and J gave up 0 bases; unmatched junction bases: 7.

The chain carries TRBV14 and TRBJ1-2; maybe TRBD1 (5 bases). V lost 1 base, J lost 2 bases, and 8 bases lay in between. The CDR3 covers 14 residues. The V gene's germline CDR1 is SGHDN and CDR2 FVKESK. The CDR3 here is CASSQVGQNYGYTF. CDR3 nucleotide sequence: TGTGCCAGCAGCCAAGTGGGGCAGAACTATGGCTACACCTTC.

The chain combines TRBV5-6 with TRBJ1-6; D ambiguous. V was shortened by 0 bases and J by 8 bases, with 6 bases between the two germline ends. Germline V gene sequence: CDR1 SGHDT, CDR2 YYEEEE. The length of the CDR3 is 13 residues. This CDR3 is CASSLVGDSPLHF. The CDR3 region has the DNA TGTGCCAGCAGCTTGGTCGGGGATTCACCCCTCCACTTT.

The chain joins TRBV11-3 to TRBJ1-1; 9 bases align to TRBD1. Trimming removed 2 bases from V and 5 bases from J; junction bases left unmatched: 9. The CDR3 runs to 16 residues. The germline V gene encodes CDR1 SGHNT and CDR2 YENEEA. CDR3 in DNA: TGTGCCAGCAGCTTAAGGCCGTGGACAGGGGAGACTGAAGCTTTCTTT. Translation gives CASSLRPWTGETEAFF.

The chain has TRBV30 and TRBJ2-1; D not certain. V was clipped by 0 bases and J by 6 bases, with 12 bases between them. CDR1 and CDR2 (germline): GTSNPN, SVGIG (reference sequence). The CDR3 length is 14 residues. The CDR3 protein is CAWSVLRGSNEQFF. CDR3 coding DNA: TGTGCCTGGAGTGTTTTACGTGGTAGCAATGAGCAGTTCTTC.

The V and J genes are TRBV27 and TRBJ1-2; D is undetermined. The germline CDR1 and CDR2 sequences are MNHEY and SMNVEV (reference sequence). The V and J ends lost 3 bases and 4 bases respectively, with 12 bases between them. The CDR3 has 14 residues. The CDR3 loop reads CASSFFRSGYGYTF. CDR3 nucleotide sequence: TGTGCCAGCAGTTTTTTCAGATCAGGCTATGGCTACACCTTC.

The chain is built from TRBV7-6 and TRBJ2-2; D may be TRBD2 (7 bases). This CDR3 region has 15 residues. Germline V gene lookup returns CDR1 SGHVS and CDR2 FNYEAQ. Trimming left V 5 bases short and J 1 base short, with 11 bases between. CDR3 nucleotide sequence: TGTGCCAGCAGCCCGGGGGGCTTGAACACCGGGGAGCTGTTTTTT. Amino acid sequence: CASSPGGLNTGELFF.

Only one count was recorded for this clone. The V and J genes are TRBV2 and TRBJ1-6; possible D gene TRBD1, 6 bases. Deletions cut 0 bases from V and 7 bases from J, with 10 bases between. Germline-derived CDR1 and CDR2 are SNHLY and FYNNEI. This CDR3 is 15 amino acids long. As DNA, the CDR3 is TGTGCCAGCAGTGAAGCGGGAAGGGGGAATTCACCCCTCCACTTT. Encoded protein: CASSEAGRGNSPLHF.

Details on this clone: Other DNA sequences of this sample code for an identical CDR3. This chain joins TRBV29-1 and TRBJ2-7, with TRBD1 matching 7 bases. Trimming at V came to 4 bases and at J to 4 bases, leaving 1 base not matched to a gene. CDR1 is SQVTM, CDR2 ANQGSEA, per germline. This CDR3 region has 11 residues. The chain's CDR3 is CSVARGYEQYF. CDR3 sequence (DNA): TGCAGCGTTGCCAGGGGGTACGAGCAGTACTTC.